This T cell receptor (beta chain) derives from a study of blood T cells in healthy people across ages. Between the trimmed V and J ends, which lost 5 bases and 2 bases, there was a span of 16 bases. The CDR3 is made up of 15 amino acids. Germline CDR1 is SGHAT and CDR2 is FQNNGV. This clonotype was counted a few times. Sample-barcoded 5' priming and a J-beta primer mix drove a second PCR of about 6 to 11 cycles. CDR3-containing paired-end reads numbering at least 2.5 million came from each sample. TCRdb fed the 5' RACE reads into MiXCR, producing one record per CDR3 protein. The sample has roughly 1.6 million distinct CDR3 sequences, about 35% seen once.

The chain links TRBV11-2 to TRBJ2-7, with D possibly being TRBD1 or TRBD2 (5 bases each). The source of this sequence is a woman in her 30s in good health. Sequenced material: blood. CDR3 residues: CASSLNRDQTYEQYF. DNA for the CDR3: TGTGCCAGCAGCCTAAACCGGGACCAGACCTACGAGCAGTACTTC.